One and the same sample provided the 18 T cell receptor beta chains below, sequenced in a study of CD8 T cells in ankylosing spondylitis. TCRdb itself ran the 5' RACE reads through MiXCR, one entry per CDR3 protein. Of about 240,000 distinct CDR3 sequences listed, 8.6% are singletons. The sequencing input was blood, either unsorted or a sorted T cell fraction (not recorded which). Receptors originate from a male donor with ankylosing spondylitis or in good health (not recorded which).

This clonotype was seen at least ten times. This chain links TRBV9 with TRBJ1-1, with D perhaps TRBD1 (5 bases). Trimming cost V 4 bases and J 0 bases, with 10 bases left between them. The germline V gene has CDR1 SGDLS and CDR2 YYNGEE. CDR3 length equals 14 residues. As DNA, the CDR3 is TGTGCCAGCAGCCCAAGACAGCTGAACACTGAAGCTTTCTTT. Translating it yields CASSPRQLNTEAFF.

This clonotype was counted many times. The CDR3 reads CASSRLPSTDTQYF. The DNA for the CDR3 is TGTGCCAGCAGCCGTCTACCTAGCACAGATACGCAGTATTTT. The V call is TRBV12-3 or TRBV12-4, the J call TRBJ2-3; D gene uncertain. The CDR3 runs 14 residues. V lost 6 bases, J lost 0 bases, and 10 bases lay in between.

This chain joins TRBV4-2 and TRBJ1-1; D is ambiguous. The CDR3 runs 15 residues. Germline CDR1 is LGHNA and CDR2 is YNFKEQ. Trimming left V 5 bases short and J 4 bases short, with 17 bases between. The DNA for the CDR3 is TGTGCCAGCAGCACCCGGACGGGAGTGGTCACTGAAGCTTTCTTT. Its translation: CASSTRTGVVTEAFF.

Remarks on this clonotype: This may come from a read error, since a much larger clone is one base off. The chain is built from TRBV7-2 and TRBJ2-3, with 8 bases fitting TRBD2. The V gene end was trimmed by 5 bases and the J gene end by 10 bases; junction bases not matched to a gene: 11. There are 14 residues in the CDR3. Germline V gene data show CDR1 as SGHTA and CDR2 as FQGNSA. The CDR3 loop is CASSAVSLADAQYF. The CDR3 region has the DNA TGTGCCAGCAGCGCAGTCTCACTAGCGGATGCGCAGTATTTT. The variable domain in full, completed from reference TRBV7-2 and TRBJ2-3, reads GAGVSQSPSNKVTEKGKDVELRCDPISGHTALYWYRQSLGQGLEFLIYFQGNSAPDKSGLPSDRFSAERTGGSVSTLTIQRTQQEDSAVYLCASSAVSLADAQYFGPGTRLTVL.

This clonotype was picked up many times. This sequence joins TRBV7-2 and TRBJ2-3, with 9 bases fitting TRBD2. With V trimmed by 1 base and J by 7 bases, 9 bases remained unmatched. Germline values: CDR1 SGHTA, CDR2 FQGNSA. The CDR3 contains 16 residues. The CDR3 DNA is TGTGCCAGCAGCTTAGTTCAGGGACTAGCATCCCATACGCAGTATTTT. Protein: CASSLVQGLASHTQYF. Looking up the rest from reference TRBV7-2 and TRBJ2-3 gives the full variable domain: GAGVSQSPSNKVTEKGKDVELRCDPISGHTALYWYRQSLGQGLEFLIYFQGNSAPDKSGLPSDRFSAERTGGSVSTLTIQRTQQEDSAVYLCASSLVQGLASHTQYFGPGTRLTVL.

The chain links TRBV7-2 to TRBJ1-6, with 10 nucleotides matching TRBD1. Trimming at V came to 5 bases and at J to 7 bases, leaving 5 bases not matched to a gene. This CDR3 is 15 amino acids long. CDR1 SGHTA and CDR2 FQGNSA come from the germline V gene. The CDR3 DNA sequence: TGTGCCAGCAGCCCGGGGACAGGGGTAAATTCACCCCTCCACTTT. Its protein is CASSPGTGVNSPLHF. Complete variable domain (other parts from reference TRBV7-2 and TRBJ1-6): GAGVSQSPSNKVTEKGKDVELRCDPISGHTALYWYRQSLGQGLEFLIYFQGNSAPDKSGLPSDRFSAERTGGSVSTLTIQRTQQEDSAVYLCASSPGTGVNSPLHFGNGTRLTVT.

This clonotype was seen many times. The V call is TRBV20-1, the J call TRBJ2-5; 9 nucleotides match TRBD1. This CDR3 contains 16 residues. V lost 0 bases to trimming and J lost 5 bases; unmatched junction nucleotides: 10. CDR1 and CDR2 from the germline V gene are DFQATT and SNEGSKA (reference sequence). Here the CDR3 reads CSARDIYRGRKETQYF. Here the CDR3 DNA reads TGCAGTGCTAGAGATATTTACAGGGGGCGTAAGGAGACCCAGTACTTC.

This clonotype was seen many times. The chain has TRBV10-3 and TRBJ1-1, with a tentative D call TRBD1 (5 bases). The CDR3 has 13 residues. CDR1 is ENHRY and CDR2 is SYGVKD in the germline V gene. With 6 bases removed from V and 3 bases from J, the gap between germline ends came to 11 bases. CDR3 DNA: TGTGCCATCAGACGGGACGGCCACACTGAAGCTTTCTTT. Translated: CAIRRDGHTEAFF.

V usage is TRBV9 and J usage is TRBJ2-2; D is possibly TRBD1 or TRBD2 (5 bases each). CDR1 and CDR2 from the germline V gene are SGDLS and YYNGEE. Trimming removed 4 bases from V and 1 base from J, with 14 bases in between. CDR3 length: 16 residues. In DNA, the CDR3 is TGTGCCAGCAGCCCTGGGACCCCCTGGAACACCGGGGAGCTGTTTTTT. Its protein product is CASSPGTPWNTGELFF.

This clonotype was counted at least ten times. This rearrangement joins TRBV20-1 to TRBJ2-7; D gene unclear. Germline V gene sequence: CDR1 DFQATT, CDR2 SNEGSKA (reference sequence). Trimming removed 3 bases from V and 0 bases from J, with 9 bases in between. The CDR3 covers 13 residues. This chain's CDR3 is CSASGSNSYEQYF. DNA of the CDR3: TGCAGTGCTAGCGGCAGTAACTCCTACGAGCAGTACTTC.

This clonotype was observed at least ten times. The V gene is TRBV4-2, the J gene TRBJ2-1, with 8 bases aligning to TRBD2. Germline lookup yields CDR1 LGHNA and CDR2 YNFKEQ. There are 15 residues in the CDR3. V lost 3 bases, J lost 5 bases, and 6 bases stayed unmatched. CDR3 sequence: CASSQKAGANNEQFF. The CDR3, as DNA: TGTGCCAGCAGCCAGAAAGCGGGGGCCAACAATGAGCAGTTCTTC.

The genes are TRBV30 and TRBJ1-6, with D hard to call. Trimming took off 4 bases at V and 10 bases at J, with 17 bases between the two ends. CDR3 length: 14 residues. The germline gives CDR1 GTSNPN, CDR2 SVGIG (reference sequence). The CDR3 reads CAWNLDPSGSPLHF. CDR3 DNA sequence: TGTGCCTGGAATCTGGATCCATCGGGGTCACCCCTCCACTTT.

This clonotype was counted ten times or more. The V and J genes are TRBV6-5 and TRBJ1-1; tentative D call: TRBD1 (5 bases). V gave up 2 bases and J gave up 2 bases, with 9 bases separating them. This CDR3 region has 14 residues. Germline CDR1 and CDR2: MNHEY and SVGAGI. Written as DNA, the CDR3 is TGTGCCAGCAGTTACAACGACAGAAACACTGAAGCTTTCTTT. Translation: CASSYNDRNTEAFF.

This clonotype was observed many times. The chain has TRBV5-1 and TRBJ2-1; 8 bases are a match to TRBD2. Unmatched junction bases numbered 6, after V lost 1 base and J lost 6 bases. The CDR3 length is 15 residues. Germline loops: CDR1 SGHRS, CDR2 YFSETQ. CDR3 protein: CASSLSAGDRNEQFF. The CDR3 DNA sequence: TGCGCCAGCAGCTTGTCAGCGGGAGATCGCAATGAGCAGTTCTTC.

There are a few counts of this clonotype. This chain joins TRBV9 and TRBJ2-1; 8 nucleotides agree with TRBD2. CDR1 is SGDLS and CDR2 is YYNGEE in the germline V gene. CDR3 length equals 21 residues. The J segment lost 10 bases and the V segment lost 3 bases, leaving 30 bases of the junction unmatched. As DNA, the CDR3 is TGTGCCAGCAGCGACCCCTTACCGGGACTAGTATCGGCCTCCGCCCCGGGGGAGCAGTTCTTC. Translating gives CASSDPLPGLVSASAPGEQFF.

This clonotype appeared many times. J is TRBJ1-1 and V is TRBV20-1, with TRBD1 matching over 8 bases. CDR1 is DFQATT, CDR2 SNEGSKA, per germline (reference sequence). Trimming cost V 1 base and J 4 bases; bases outside gene matches: 8. The CDR3 totals 15 residues. The CDR3 protein is CSARGRGLGGTEAFF. The CDR3 DNA reads as TGCAGTGCTAGAGGCAGGGGGCTGGGAGGCACTGAAGCTTTCTTT.

This clonotype occurred many times. V and J are TRBV24-1 and TRBJ2-1, with TRBD2 as a possible D gene (7 bases). Trimming removed 5 bases from V and 8 bases from J, with 9 bases in between. Germline-derived CDR1 and CDR2 are KGHDR and SFDVKD. This CDR3 has 12 residues. CDR3 DNA: TGTGCCACCAGTGCGGGGGGCGATGAGCAGTTCTTC. The encoded protein is CATSAGGDEQFF.

This clonotype was detected many times. The chain is built from TRBV5-6 and TRBJ1-1; 9 bases align to TRBD1. Germline CDR1 and CDR2: SGHDT and YYEEEE. CDR3 size: 14 residues. Trimming cost V 0 bases and J 5 bases; bases outside gene matches: 2. The CDR3 DNA follows: TGTGCCAGCAGCTTGGGGACAGGGGTTACTGAAGCTTTCTTT. Protein sequence: CASSLGTGVTEAFF.